The clone carrying this TCR beta chain showed up just a few times. No antigen is known for it. The V end lost 4 bases, the J end lost 6 bases, and 24 bases lay between the germline ends. This CDR3 spans 17 amino acids. The germline CDR1 and CDR2 sequences are SGHDN and FVKESK. Unique molecular identifiers (one per individual cDNA molecule) were attached. MiXCR, applied by TCRdb to the 5' RACE reads, yields one record per CDR3 protein. The sample has tens of thousands of distinct CDR3 sequences, 9% to 15% seen once. The entry originates in a study of early T cells in non-severe SARS-CoV-2 infection. Overall study: Unpaired chains resulted from sequencing bulk RNA of unsorted whole blood. Study-wide findings and caveats: The study's VDJdb matching favored anti-spike CD8 responses and missed private and CD4 specificities.

Sequenced: whole blood. This chain uses TRBV14 with TRBJ1-1; maybe TRBD1 (6 bases). This TCR derives from an adult who was a healthcare worker with PCR-confirmed SARS-CoV-2 infection or an uninfected control (not recorded which). The CDR3 nucleotides read TGTGCCAGCAGCCTTAGTTTTGGGACACTATTCGGCGCTGAAGCTTTCTTT. Amino acid sequence: CASSLSFGTLFGAEAFF.